A selection of T cell receptor beta chains follows, all from one sample in a study of blood T cell repertoires in COVID-19. This table comes from immunoSEQ multiplex PCR, and its TCRdb copy is limited to in-frame clones, with some not included. The sample carries approximately 210,000 clones, 82% recorded once. The specimen was peripheral blood. The receptors derive from a woman in her thirties or forties with acute or convalescent COVID-19. Both conserved end residues are part of each CDR3. The D gene is left open where the match is weak.

16	TRBV24-1	TRBD2	TRBJ2-3	CATSDYRGETYNTQYF
15	TRBV27	TRBD1	TRBJ1-5	CASKKGGESNQPQHF
14	TRBV9	TRBD1	TRBJ2-7	CASSARQGRGEQYF
15	TRBV7-2	TRBD1	TRBJ2-3	CASRPGGPSTDTQYF
13	TRBV7-2	.	TRBJ2-7	CASSTTETYEQYF
16	TRBV5-5	.	TRBJ2-7	CASSSAVGQLVYEQYF
15	TRBV14	TRBD1	TRBJ1-2	CASSQVDRGRSGYTF
15	TRBV27	TRBD1	TRBJ2-7	CASRQGASGIYEQYF
15	TRBV6-4	TRBD2	TRBJ2-2	CASSVLAENTGELFF
14	TRBV2	TRBD1	TRBJ2-7	CASRWAGQGGEQYF
16	TRBV6-6	TRBD2	TRBJ2-5	CASSQTSGGAAETQYF
14	TRBV5-5	.	TRBJ2-4	CASTSTGAKNIQYF
15	TRBV29-1	TRBD2	TRBJ2-1	CSVEDSRGGANEQFF
13	TRBV10-2	TRBD1	TRBJ2-3	CATTDRGTDTQYF
13	TRBV29-1	.	TRBJ2-3	CSVGHPSTDTQYF
15	TRBV5-1	TRBD1	TRBJ1-2	CASSFTTTGGHGYTF
19	TRBV4-3	TRBD2	TRBJ2-1	CASSHSLGTSGMLYNEQFF
13	TRBV3-1/TRBV3-2	TRBD1	TRBJ1-6	CASSRTGDSPLHF
18	TRBV19	.	TRBJ2-2	CASSIDSPDYVNPGELFF
14	TRBV11-2	.	TRBJ2-7	CASSKKEKIYEQYF
15	TRBV11-2	.	TRBJ2-7	CASSLDQGLDYEQYF
14	TRBV6-5	TRBD2	TRBJ2-7	CASRGLAASYEQYF
13	TRBV25-1	.	TRBJ2-7	CATRRQESYEQYF
14	TRBV24-1	TRBD1	TRBJ2-5	CATSDLDRDETQYF